The 16 T cell receptor beta chains given below trace back to one sample, sequenced in a study of response to subunit inactivated influenza vaccine. TCRdb re-called the RT-PCR reads with MiXCR, one entry per CDR3 protein. This sample has hundreds of thousands of distinct CDR3 sequences, with approximately 15% found just once. Sequenced here: PBMCs from blood, sampled around two weeks before vaccination. The receptors here all came from a man aged 45-65 years who received an inactivated influenza vaccine.

The chain couples TRBV7-8 to TRBJ2-3; 8 bases match TRBD2. J lost 1 base, V lost 2 bases, and 5 bases had no gene match. This CDR3 has 16 residues. CDR1 SGHVS and CDR2 FQNEAQ come from the germline V gene. The CDR3 loop is CASSLSGGGRTDTQYF. CDR3 sequence (DNA): TGTGCCAGCAGCTTATCCGGGGGGGGCCGCACAGATACGCAGTATTTT.

This clonotype was found a few times. The chain is built from TRBV3-1 and TRBJ2-7, with 14 positions matching TRBD2. The CDR3 length is 17 residues. V shed 4 bases and J 2 bases; nucleotides not matched to a gene: 7. Germline loops: CDR1 LGHDT, CDR2 YNNKEL (reference sequence). The CDR3 loop is CASSPPPGLAGAYEQYF. CDR3 nucleotides: TGTGCCAGCAGCCCCCCCCCGGGACTAGCGGGAGCCTACGAGCAGTACTTC.

This sequence joins TRBV20-1 and TRBJ1-6, with a tentative D call TRBD1 (6 bases). V gave up 5 bases and J gave up 7 bases, with 18 bases separating them. Germline V gives CDR1 DFQATT, CDR2 SNEGSKA (reference sequence). The CDR3 has 15 amino acids. The CDR3 DNA follows: TGCAGTGCTCGGGCCGGGGGGCCCGGCAATTCACCCCTCCACTTT. Protein product: CSARAGGPGNSPLHF.

The chain links TRBV10-2 to TRBJ2-7; TRBD1 matches 7 bases. Germline CDR1 WSHSY, CDR2 SAAADI. The CDR3 runs 14 residues. V lost 6 bases to trimming and J lost 3 bases; unmatched junction nucleotides: 8. CDR3 sequence (DNA): TGCGCCAGCAGGGCGGCAGGGGGAGACTACGAGCAGTACTTC. Translating it yields CASRAAGGDYEQYF.

The sample holds a few counts of this clonotype. The rearrangement joins TRBV7-2 to TRBJ2-1; 7 bases line up with TRBD1. The ends lost 5 bases at V and 4 bases at J; junction bases unmatched: 11. Germline CDR1 is SGHTA and CDR2 is FQGNSA. The CDR3 sequence is 16 residues long. CDR3 region: CASSPAVTGTYNEQFF. CDR3 in DNA: TGTGCCAGCAGCCCAGCGGTGACAGGGACATACAATGAGCAGTTCTTC.

The chain carries TRBV4-3 and TRBJ2-1; 9 bases match TRBD2. The CDR3 extends over 13 amino acids. Germline assignment: CDR1 LGHNA and CDR2 YSLEER. Losses at the gene ends were 7 bases for V and 5 bases for J; bases not matched to a gene: 3. The CDR3 bases are TGCGCCAGCAAGCTAGCGGGGCACAATGAGCAGTTCTTC. It codes for CASKLAGHNEQFF.

This clonotype turned up a few times. The chain is built from TRBV6-2 or TRBV6-3 and TRBJ2-7; D not certain. Per germline, CDR1 MNHEY and CDR2 SVGEGT. The V and J ends lost 2 bases and 4 bases respectively, with 12 bases between them. This CDR3 region has 14 residues. The CDR3: CASSYMSLGYEQYF. The CDR3 nucleotides are TGTGCCAGCAGTTACATGTCTCTGGGTTACGAGCAGTACTTC.

This clonotype was picked up a small number of times. The chain employs TRBV20-1 and TRBJ1-4, with D uncertain. Germline V CDR1 and CDR2: DFQATT, SNEGSKA (reference sequence). CDR3 length equals 16 residues. V lost 5 bases to trimming and J lost 4 bases, with 20 bases between them. DNA of the CDR3: TGCAGTGCTCCAGTTGGCCGCCAGGCCTATAATGAAAAACTGTTTTTT. It yields the protein CSAPVGRQAYNEKLFF.

This clonotype was detected a few times. V and J are TRBV9 and TRBJ2-3, with 13 bases fitting TRBD2. Germline-derived CDR1 and CDR2 are SGDLS and YYNGEE. CDR3 size: 16 residues. Germline trimming cut 3 bases from V and 2 bases from J; bases unmatched to any gene: 3. The CDR3 nucleotides read TGTGCCAGCAGCGCACTAGCGGGAGGGCTCACAGATACGCAGTATTTT. It specifies CASSALAGGLTDTQYF.

The CDR3 loop reads CASSPDRGRYEQYF. Written as DNA, the CDR3 is TGTGCCAGCAGTCCAGACAGGGGCCGCTACGAGCAGTACTTC. V is TRBV12-3 or TRBV12-4 and J is TRBJ2-7, with 8 bases fitting TRBD1. The CDR3 runs 14 residues. J was trimmed by 3 bases and V by 5 bases; bases with no gene match: 6.

This clonotype was picked up a small number of times. The chain employs TRBV7-2 and TRBJ2-7; D unclear. Germline V lookup: CDR1 SGHTA, CDR2 FQGNSA. The V and J ends lost 6 bases and 2 bases respectively, with 17 bases between them. The CDR3 is 15 residues long. CDR3 residues: CASSPGRSFTYEQYF. Here the CDR3 DNA reads TGTGCCAGCAGTCCAGGTAGAAGCTTTACCTACGAGCAGTACTTC.

This clonotype was observed many times. This chain uses TRBV28 with TRBJ2-5, with 10 bases that match TRBD1. With 3 bases clipped from V and 4 bases from J, the junction kept 14 bases outside the gene matches. The CDR3 runs to 18 residues. Germline CDR1 and CDR2: MDHEN and SYDVKM. CDR3 sequence reads: CASSFPGTFRQGAETQYF. DNA for the CDR3: TGTGCCAGCAGTTTTCCCGGTACTTTCAGACAGGGGGCAGAGACCCAGTACTTC. Full variable domain (outside the CDR3, taken from reference TRBV28 and TRBJ2-5): DVKVTQSSRYLVKRTGEKVFLECVQDMDHENMFWYRQDPGLGLRLIYFSYDVKMKEKGDIPEGYSVSREKKERFSLILESASTNQTSMYLCASSFPGTFRQGAETQYFGPGTRLLVL.

This clonotype was counted a few times. V is TRBV28 and J is TRBJ2-7; weak D call: TRBD2 (5 bases). Germline CDR1 is MDHEN and CDR2 is SYDVKM. The CDR3 has 13 residues. Between the trimmed V and J ends, which lost 4 bases and 4 bases, there was a span of 11 bases. The CDR3, as DNA: TGTGCCAGCAGTTCCCGGACTGTTTACGAGCAGTACTTC. The encoded protein is CASSSRTVYEQYF.

This clonotype was counted at least ten times. V is TRBV7-9 and J is TRBJ2-5, with 9 bases lining up with TRBD2. Germline CDR1 is SEHNR and CDR2 is FQNEAQ (reference sequence). V gave up 5 bases and J gave up 3 bases; unmatched junction bases: 10. The CDR3 covers 16 residues. The CDR3 protein is CASSHQIGLAKETQYF. For the CDR3, the DNA is TGTGCCAGCAGCCACCAGATAGGACTAGCGAAAGAGACCCAGTACTTC. Filled out from reference TRBV7-9 and TRBJ2-5, the complete variable domain reads DTGVSQNPRHKITKRGQNVTFRCDPISEHNRLYWYRQTLGQGPEFLTYFQNEAQLEKSRLLSDRFSAERPKGSFSTLEIQRTEQGDSAMYLCASSHQIGLAKETQYFGPGTRLLVL.

The chain couples TRBV29-1 to TRBJ2-1; 13 positions match TRBD2. V lost 7 bases and J lost 0; bases outside the gene matches: 6. There are 16 residues in the CDR3. In germline, CDR1 is SQVTM, CDR2 ANQGSEA. The CDR3 loop is CSAWGLAGLSYNEQFF. CDR3 in DNA: TGCAGCGCCTGGGGACTAGCGGGACTCTCCTACAATGAGCAGTTCTTC.

This clonotype was seen many times. This rearrangement joins TRBV7-9 to TRBJ2-5, with D maybe TRBD1 (6 bases). With 1 base removed from V and 4 bases from J, the gap between germline ends came to 10 bases. Germline CDR1 SEHNR, CDR2 FQNEAQ (reference sequence). CDR3 length: 14 amino acids. The chain's CDR3 is CASSLGSRGETQYF. CDR3 DNA sequence: TGTGCCAGCAGCTTAGGGTCCAGGGGAGAGACCCAGTACTTC.